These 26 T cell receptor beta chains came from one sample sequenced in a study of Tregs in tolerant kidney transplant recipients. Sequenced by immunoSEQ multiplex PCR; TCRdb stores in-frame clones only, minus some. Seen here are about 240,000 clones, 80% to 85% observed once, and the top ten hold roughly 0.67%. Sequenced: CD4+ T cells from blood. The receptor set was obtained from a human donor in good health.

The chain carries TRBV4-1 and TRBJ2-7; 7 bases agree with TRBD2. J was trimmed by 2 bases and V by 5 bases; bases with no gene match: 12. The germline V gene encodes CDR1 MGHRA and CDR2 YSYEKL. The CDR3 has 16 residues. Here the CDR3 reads CASSKIIAGDPYEQYF. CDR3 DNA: TGCGCCAGCAGCAAAATCATCGCGGGGGACCCCTACGAGCAGTACTTC.

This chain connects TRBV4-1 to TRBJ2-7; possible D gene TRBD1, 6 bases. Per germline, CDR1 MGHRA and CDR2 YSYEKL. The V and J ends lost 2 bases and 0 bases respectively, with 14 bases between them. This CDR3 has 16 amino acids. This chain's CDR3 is CASSQTTGNPSYEQYF. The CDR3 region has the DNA TGCGCCAGCAGCCAAACAACAGGGAATCCCTCCTACGAGCAGTACTTC.

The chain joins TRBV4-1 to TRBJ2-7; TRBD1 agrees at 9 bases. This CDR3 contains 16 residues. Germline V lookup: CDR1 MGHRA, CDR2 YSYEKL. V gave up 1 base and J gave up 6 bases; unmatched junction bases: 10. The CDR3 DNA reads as TGCGCCAGCAGCCAAGGGCTGGACAGGGGAGAGGGCGAGCAGTACTTC. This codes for CASSQGLDRGEGEQYF.

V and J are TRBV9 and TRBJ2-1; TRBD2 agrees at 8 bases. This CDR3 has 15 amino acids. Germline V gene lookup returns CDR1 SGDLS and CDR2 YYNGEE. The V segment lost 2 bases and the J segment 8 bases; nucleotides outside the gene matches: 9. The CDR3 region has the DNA TGTGCCAGCAGCGTCCAACAGGGACTAGTCGATGAGCAGTTCTTC. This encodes CASSVQQGLVDEQFF.

CDR3 nucleotides: TGTGCCAGCAGCTTGTCCCACAGGGGAGAAGGTGGCTACACCTTC. This gives the protein CASSLSHRGEGGYTF. The rearrangement links TRBV5-6 to TRBJ1-2; 7 bases agree with TRBD1. J was trimmed by 7 bases and V by 1 base; bases with no gene match: 10. This CDR3 is built from 15 residues. Germline-derived CDR1 and CDR2 are SGHDT and YYEEEE.

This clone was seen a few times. For the CDR3, the DNA is TGTGCCAGCAGTTACTCGGGGCGAGGGGGTGAGCAGTTCTTC. Protein sequence: CASSYSGRGGEQFF. The J gene is TRBJ2-1, the V gene TRBV6-6, with D perhaps matching TRBD1 (6 bases). From germline, CDR1 is MNHNY and CDR2 SVGAGI (reference sequence). Trimming shortened V by 0 bases and J by 9 bases, and 12 bases separated the two germline ends. The length of the CDR3 is 14 residues.

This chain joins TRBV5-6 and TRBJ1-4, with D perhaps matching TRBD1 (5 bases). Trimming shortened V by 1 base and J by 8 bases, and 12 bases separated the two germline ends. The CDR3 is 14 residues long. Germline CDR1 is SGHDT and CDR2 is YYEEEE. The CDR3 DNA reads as TGTGCCAGCAGCTTGCGGCAGGGCGGAGAAAAACTGTTTTTT. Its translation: CASSLRQGGEKLFF.

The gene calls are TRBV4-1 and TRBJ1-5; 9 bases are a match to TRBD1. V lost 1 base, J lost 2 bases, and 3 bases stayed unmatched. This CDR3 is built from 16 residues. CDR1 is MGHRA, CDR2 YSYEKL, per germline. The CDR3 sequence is CASSQVWTGGNQPQHF. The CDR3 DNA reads TGCGCCAGCAGCCAAGTCTGGACAGGGGGCAATCAGCCCCAGCATTTT.

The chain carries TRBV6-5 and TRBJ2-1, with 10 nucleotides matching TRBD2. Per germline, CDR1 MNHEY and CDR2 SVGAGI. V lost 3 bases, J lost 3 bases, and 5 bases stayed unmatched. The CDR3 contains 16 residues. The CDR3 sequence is CASSYDGLADYNEQFF. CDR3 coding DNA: TGTGCCAGCAGTTATGATGGACTAGCGGACTACAATGAGCAGTTCTTC.

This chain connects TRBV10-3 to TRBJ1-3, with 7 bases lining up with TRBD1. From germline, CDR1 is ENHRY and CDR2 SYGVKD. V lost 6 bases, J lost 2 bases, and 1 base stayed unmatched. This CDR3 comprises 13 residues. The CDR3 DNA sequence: TGTGCCATCAGAGGGACAGCTGGAAACACCATATATTTT. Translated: CAIRGTAGNTIYF.

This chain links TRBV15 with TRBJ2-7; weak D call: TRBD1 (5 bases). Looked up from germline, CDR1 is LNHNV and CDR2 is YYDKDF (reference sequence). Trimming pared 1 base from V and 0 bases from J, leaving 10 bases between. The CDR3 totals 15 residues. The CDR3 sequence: CATSRVLGDSYEQYF. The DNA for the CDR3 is TGTGCCACCAGCAGAGTTTTAGGGGACTCCTACGAGCAGTACTTC.

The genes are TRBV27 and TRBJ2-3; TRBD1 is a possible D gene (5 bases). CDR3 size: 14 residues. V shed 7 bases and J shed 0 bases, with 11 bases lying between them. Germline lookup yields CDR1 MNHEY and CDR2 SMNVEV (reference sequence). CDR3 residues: CASTRQTSTDTQYF. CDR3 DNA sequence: TGTGCCAGCACGAGACAGACTAGCACAGATACGCAGTATTTT.

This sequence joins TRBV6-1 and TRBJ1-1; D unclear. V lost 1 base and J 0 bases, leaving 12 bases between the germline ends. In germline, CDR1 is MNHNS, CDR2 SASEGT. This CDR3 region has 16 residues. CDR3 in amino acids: CASSEVPREMNTEAFF. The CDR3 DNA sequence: TGTGCCAGCAGTGAAGTCCCCCGGGAGATGAACACTGAAGCTTTCTTT.

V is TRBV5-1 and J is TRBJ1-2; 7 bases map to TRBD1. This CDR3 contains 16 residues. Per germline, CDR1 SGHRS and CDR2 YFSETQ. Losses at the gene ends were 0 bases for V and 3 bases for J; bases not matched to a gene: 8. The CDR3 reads CASSLEGPQGHYGYTF. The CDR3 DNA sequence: TGCGCCAGCAGCTTGGAGGGACCACAGGGGCACTATGGCTACACCTTC.

The CDR3 DNA is TGTGCCAGCAGCTTAGAGGAGGCGGCCGGGGAGCTGTTTTTT. Amino acid sequence: CASSLEEAAGELFF. The rearrangement links TRBV7-6 to TRBJ2-2, with D possibly being TRBD2 (5 bases). Germline V CDR1 and CDR2: SGHVS, FNYEAQ. The CDR3 is 14 amino acids. V was clipped by 1 base and J by 6 bases, with 9 bases between them.

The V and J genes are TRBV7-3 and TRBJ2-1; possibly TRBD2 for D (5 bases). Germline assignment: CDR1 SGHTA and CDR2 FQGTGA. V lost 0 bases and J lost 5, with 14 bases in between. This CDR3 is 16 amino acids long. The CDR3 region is CASSLTWERSNNEQFF. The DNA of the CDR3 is TGTGCCAGCAGCTTAACGTGGGAGCGGTCGAACAATGAGCAGTTCTTC.

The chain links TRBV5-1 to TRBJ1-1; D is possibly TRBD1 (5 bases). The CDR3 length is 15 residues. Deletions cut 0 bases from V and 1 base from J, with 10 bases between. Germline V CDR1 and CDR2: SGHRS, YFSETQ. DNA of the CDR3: TGCGCCAGCAGCTTGGTCACGACAGAGAACACTGAAGCTTTCTTT. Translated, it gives CASSLVTTENTEAFF.

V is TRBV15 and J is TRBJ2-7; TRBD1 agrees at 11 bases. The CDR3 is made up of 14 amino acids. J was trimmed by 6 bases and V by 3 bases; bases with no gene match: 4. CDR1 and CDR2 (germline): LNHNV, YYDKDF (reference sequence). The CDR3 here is CATSSSGTGGEQYF. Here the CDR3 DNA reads TGTGCCACCAGCAGTTCGGGGACAGGGGGCGAGCAGTACTTC.

CDR3 coding DNA: TGTGCCAGCAGTGAAGCGTCCCCCAACTATGGCTACACCTTC. Protein sequence: CASSEASPNYGYTF. The chain joins TRBV6-1 to TRBJ1-2; D remains unclear. From germline, CDR1 is MNHNS and CDR2 SASEGT. V lost 0 bases, J lost 2 bases, and 7 bases lay in between. The CDR3 extends over 14 amino acids.

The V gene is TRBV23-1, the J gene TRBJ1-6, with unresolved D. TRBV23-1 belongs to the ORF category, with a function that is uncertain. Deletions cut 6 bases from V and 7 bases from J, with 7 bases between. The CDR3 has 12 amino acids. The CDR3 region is CASRWKNSPLHF. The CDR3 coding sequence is TGCGCCAGCAGGTGGAAGAATTCACCCCTCCACTTT.

Here the CDR3 reads CASTGTFYEQYF. The CDR3 bases are TGCGCCAGCACAGGAACCTTCTACGAGCAGTACTTC. This chain connects TRBV5-1 to TRBJ2-7; D uncertain. V was cut by 6 bases and J by 3 bases, with 10 bases left in between. From germline, CDR1 is SGHRS and CDR2 YFSETQ. The CDR3 is 12 residues long.

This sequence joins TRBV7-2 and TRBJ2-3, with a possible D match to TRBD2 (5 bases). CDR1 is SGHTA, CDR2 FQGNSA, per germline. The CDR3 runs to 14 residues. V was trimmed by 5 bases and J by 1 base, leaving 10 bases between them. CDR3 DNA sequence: TGTGCCAGCAGCGCCAGCGGAGGCACAGATACGCAGTATTTT. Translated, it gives CASSASGGTDTQYF.

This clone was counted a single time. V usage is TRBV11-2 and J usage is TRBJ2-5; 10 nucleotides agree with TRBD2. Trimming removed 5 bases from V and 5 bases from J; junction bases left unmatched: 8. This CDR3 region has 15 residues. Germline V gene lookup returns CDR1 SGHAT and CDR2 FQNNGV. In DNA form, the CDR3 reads TGTGCCAGCAGCCCTTTTGGTAGCGGGAGGGAGACCCAGTACTTC. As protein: CASSPFGSGRETQYF.

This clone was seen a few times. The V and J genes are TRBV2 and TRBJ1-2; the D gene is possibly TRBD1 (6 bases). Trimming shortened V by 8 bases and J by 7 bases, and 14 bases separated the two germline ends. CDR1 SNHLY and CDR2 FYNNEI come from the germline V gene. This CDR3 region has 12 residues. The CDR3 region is CASDRTVGGYTF. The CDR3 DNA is TGTGCCAGCGACAGGACAGTCGGTGGCTACACCTTC.

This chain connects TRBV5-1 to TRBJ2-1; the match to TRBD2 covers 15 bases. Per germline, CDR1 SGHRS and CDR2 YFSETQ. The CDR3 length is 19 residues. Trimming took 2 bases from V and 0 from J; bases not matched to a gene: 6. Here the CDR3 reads CASSFGLAGGPGSYNEQFF. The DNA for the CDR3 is TGCGCCAGCAGCTTCGGACTAGCGGGAGGGCCGGGCTCCTACAATGAGCAGTTCTTC.

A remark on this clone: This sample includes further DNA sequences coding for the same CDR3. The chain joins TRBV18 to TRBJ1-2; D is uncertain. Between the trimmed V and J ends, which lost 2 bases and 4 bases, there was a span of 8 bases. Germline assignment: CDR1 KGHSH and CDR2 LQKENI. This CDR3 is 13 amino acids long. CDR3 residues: CASSPGEIYGYTF. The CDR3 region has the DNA TGTGCCAGCTCACCAGGGGAGATCTATGGCTACACCTTC.